This TCR beta chain was sequenced during a study of cytomegalovirus exposure and HLA in healthy donors. Assay used: immunoSEQ multiplex PCR; TCRdb lists only in-frame clones, some missing. The data contain some 320,000 clones, approximately 90% of them singletons. The CDR3 contains 11 residues. CDR1 and CDR2 from the germline V gene are SGHAT and FQNNGV. Regarding this clone: Compared with germline, one end of the junction differs, possibly owing to a read error. Other nucleotide sequences from this sample produce the same CDR3.

Sequencing was performed on PBMCs. The chain carries TRBV11-2 and TRBJ2-1; unclear D gene. This sequence was found in a woman aged 30 to 39 in good health and CMV-seropositive. CDR3 sequence: CASSSHNEQFF. The CDR3 nucleotides are TGTGCCAGCAGCTCCCACAATGAGCAGTTCTTC.